The present entry profiles one TCR beta chain with its context. This clonotype was found once. Its binding antigen is unknown. A much larger clone lies a single base off, so this may be a read error. The sample is drawn from a study of CD8 T cells in ankylosing spondylitis (dated by TCRdb to 2016 to 2017). With regard to the full study: The study set out to find disease-linked TCR variants by profiling T cell receptor beta repertoires in ankylosing spondylitis patients and healthy donors. Samples of peripheral blood were taken, and for ankylosing spondylitis patients, synovial fluid was collected as well. The whole study cohort included 90 to 120 healthy donors and about two dozen ankylosing spondylitis patients.

Sequencing was performed on an Illumina HiSeq 2500. TCR beta libraries were prepared by quantitative 5'-RACE with molecular barcodes. Per the authors' processing: A new computational method, built on a probabilistic model of VDJ rearrangement, was used to identify disease-linked TCR variants. The public reads were reprocessed in TCRdb via fastp at Q25 and MiXCR, keeping in-frame beta chains. Duplicate CDR3 protein sequences are folded into a single record with the most common DNA and genes. These V and J calls rely on TCRdb rather than the paper's analysis. The sample contains about 190,000 distinct CDR3 sequences, around 13% of them found a single time. 11% of the sample is taken by the ten largest. The research as a whole found: Significant enrichment of the disease-linked clones was reported in matched synovial fluid samples from ankylosing spondylitis patients. A TCR beta motif made up of several highly homologous amino acid variants appeared to be characteristic of blood from ankylosing spondylitis patients. The disease-linked clones showed a CD8+ phenotype and occurred at relatively low frequencies in peripheral blood. Some motif variants were previously reported in synovial fluid and blood of reactive arthritis patients, suggesting common disease-initiation mechanisms.

The CDR3 covers 12 residues, taking in both the cysteine and the phenylalanine. Of the read, only the CDR3 DNA is kept; its 36 bases are in frame from base 1. Sequences SGHTA (CDR1) and FQGTGA (CDR2) are obtained from the germline V gene. The chain is assembled from TRBV7-3 and TRBJ2-2; the D gene cannot be resolved reliably. Material for sequencing was blood, either unsorted or a sorted T cell fraction (not recorded which). The sequence was collected from a female donor with ankylosing spondylitis or in good health (not recorded which). The DNA reads TGTACCAGCAGCACCTCCACCGGGGAGCTGTTTTTT. Translation gives CTSSTSTGELFF.